The entry below gives a single TCR beta chain sequence along with its context. What it recognizes is unknown. Per germline, CDR1 SGHKS and CDR2 YYEKEE (reference sequence). This CDR3 comprises 14 residues. V shed 4 bases and J shed 3 bases, with 13 bases lying between them. The study separated CD4+ cells into CD45RA+ naive and CD45RA-negative memory subsets. This record belongs to a study of shared clonotypes between healthy human individuals. Study-wide results and limits: Relative to their counterparts shared across all four donors, non-shared clonotypes exhibited diminished generation probabilities. The genetic and exposure-history diversity represented was limited by few donors.

Genomic DNA (from each subset) was split evenly across several immunoSEQ plates. The repertoire was sequenced with immunoSEQ multiplex PCR; TCRdb's copy has only in-frame clones and lacks some. The sample carries some 1 million clones, under 80% recorded once. Specimen: memory CD4+ T cells sorted from blood. Regarding subset: CD45RA-negative fraction. The genes are TRBV5-5 and TRBJ2-5; a possible D gene is TRBD2 (5 bases). This clonotype was sampled from a man between 18 and 29 years old in good health. CDR3 region: CASSKVDLKETQYF. The DNA of the CDR3 is TGTGCCAGCAGCAAGGTGGACTTAAAAGAGACCCAGTACTTC.